These 32 T cell receptor beta chains share one sample of origin, sequenced in a study of somatic mutations in cytotoxic T cells in rheumatoid arthritis. Profiling relied on immunoSEQ multiplex PCR, and the TCRdb table lists in-frame clones only, not all of them. There are thousands of clones in the sample; 60% to 80% occur only once, and roughly 35% lies in the top ten. Sequenced material: CD8+ T cells sorted from blood. All receptors come from a woman in her forties or fifties in good health.

V and J are TRBV6-5 and TRBJ2-5; D is uncertain. Near its end, the DNA agrees better with TRBJ2-7, so the J call may be wrong. CDR3 length: 11 residues. Germline V gives CDR1 MNHEY, CDR2 SVGAGI. DNA of the CDR3: TGTGCCAGCAGCCACGACTACGAGCAGTACTTC. Its translation is CASSHDYEQYF.

The V call is TRBV28, the J call TRBJ1-1; D not resolved. Germline V gene sequence: CDR1 MDHEN, CDR2 SYDVKM. The CDR3 spans 15 residues. V lost 4 bases, J lost 7 bases, and 19 bases lay in between. CDR3 in DNA: TGTGCCAGCAGTTCTACCCTTATGACCGGGGTTGAAGCTTTCTTT. Translating gives CASSSTLMTGVEAFF.

The DNA of the CDR3 is TGTGCCAGCAGCTTCATAGAGGGTGGCTACGAGCAGTACTTC. This gives the protein CASSFIEGGYEQYF. The V and J genes are TRBV7-9 and TRBJ2-7, with D perhaps TRBD2 (5 bases). Between the trimmed V and J ends, which lost 3 bases and 3 bases, there was a span of 12 bases. Germline CDR1 SEHNR, CDR2 FQNEAQ (reference sequence). The CDR3 consists of 14 residues. Based on the CDR3 plus reference TRBV7-9 and TRBJ2-7, the full variable domain is DTGVSQNPRHKITKRGQNVTFRCDPISEHNRLYWYRQTLGQGPEFLTYFQNEAQLEKSRLLSDRFSAERPKGSFSTLEIQRTEQGDSAMYLCASSFIEGGYEQYFGPGTRLTVT.

This chain joins TRBV5-6 and TRBJ2-1; 7 positions match TRBD1. The CDR3 has 14 residues. V gave up 0 bases and J gave up 7 bases; unmatched junction bases: 4. Germline assignment: CDR1 SGHDT and CDR2 YYEEEE. The CDR3 DNA reads TGTGCCAGCAGCTTGGGACAGGGATATAATGAGCAGTTCTTC. It is translated as CASSLGQGYNEQFF.

This clone appeared once. The chain uses TRBV7-9 and TRBJ2-7, with 8 bases identical to TRBD1. Per germline, CDR1 SEHNR and CDR2 FQNEAQ (reference sequence). J lost 2 bases, V lost 5 bases, and 11 bases had no gene match. This CDR3 has 16 amino acids. CDR3 nucleotide sequence: TGTGCCAGCAGCGCGCTTGGACAGGGTTTCGCCTACGAGCAGTACTTC. Its protein is CASSALGQGFAYEQYF.

The rearrangement uses TRBV11-2 and TRBJ1-3; D is undetermined. V shed 6 bases and J shed 2 bases, with 11 bases lying between them. Germline V CDR1 and CDR2: SGHAT, FQNNGV. This CDR3 region has 14 residues. Written as DNA, the CDR3 is TGTGCCAGCAGTCATCAGGAGGCTGGAAACACCATATATTTT. Amino acids: CASSHQEAGNTIYF.

This sequence joins TRBV28 and TRBJ2-1; 7 bases agree with TRBD2. The length of the CDR3 is 16 residues. J gave up 8 bases and V 2 bases, and 12 bases lay outside the gene matches. Germline V gives CDR1 MDHEN, CDR2 SYDVKM. The DNA for the CDR3 is TGTGCCAGCAGTTTAAGGGGTACTGGGGGGGAAGATGAGCAGTTCTTC. Its translation: CASSLRGTGGEDEQFF.

This sequence joins TRBV2 and TRBJ2-5; a possible D gene is TRBD2 (5 bases). V gave up 0 bases and J gave up 9 bases, with 17 bases separating them. The CDR3 is 15 amino acids. From germline, CDR1 is SNHLY and CDR2 FYNNEI. CDR3 amino acids: CASSEALGPEGAQYF. Written as DNA, the CDR3 is TGTGCCAGCAGTGAAGCGCTTGGTCCCGAGGGAGCCCAGTACTTC. The full variable domain, its missing parts supplied by reference TRBV2 and TRBJ2-5, is EPEVTQTPSHQVTQMGQEVILRCVPISNHLYFYWYRQILGQKVEFLVSFYNNEISEKSEIFDDQFSVERPDGSNFTLKIRSTKLEDSAMYFCASSEALGPEGAQYFGPGTRLLVL.

This clone is a singleton in its sample. CDR3 residues: CASSPLNSPLHF. The CDR3 nucleotides are TGTGCCAGCAGTCCACTTAATTCACCCCTCCACTTT. V is TRBV6-5 and J is TRBJ1-6, with D uncertain. This CDR3 spans 12 amino acids. Germline CDR1 MNHEY, CDR2 SVGAGI. V was clipped by 5 bases and J by 6 bases, with 5 bases between them.

By its share, this clone is medium-sized (0.01 to 0.1%). This rearrangement joins TRBV6-1 to TRBJ2-2, with unresolved D. The CDR3 contains 11 residues. Deletions cut 8 bases from V and 3 bases from J, with 4 bases between. CDR1 is MNHNS, CDR2 SASEGT, per germline. The CDR3 loop is CASFYTGELFF. The CDR3 region has the DNA TGTGCCAGCTTCTACACCGGGGAGCTGTTTTTT.

This clone was picked up a small number of times. The rearrangement uses TRBV27 and TRBJ2-7, with D possibly TRBD1 on 6 matching bases. The CDR3 sequence is 13 residues long. V dropped 0 bases and J dropped 4 bases, with 7 bases sitting between them. Germline assignment: CDR1 MNHEY and CDR2 SMNVEV (reference sequence). Here the CDR3 DNA reads TGTGCCAGCAGTTTATCGGGGGCTTACGAGCAGTACTTC. It encodes CASSLSGAYEQYF.

The J gene is TRBJ1-4, the V gene TRBV15; 7 bases fit TRBD1. V dropped 3 bases and J dropped 5; count of bases not matched to a gene: 15. The CDR3 sequence is 18 residues long. Germline CDR1 LNHNV, CDR2 YYDKDF (reference sequence). This CDR3 reads CATSSGPYIGGFNEKLFF. The CDR3 DNA follows: TGTGCCACCAGCAGTGGTCCCTATATAGGGGGCTTCAATGAAAAACTGTTTTTT. Drawing the rest from reference TRBV15 and TRBJ1-4, the complete variable domain is DAMVIQNPRYQVTQFGKPVTLSCSQTLNHNVMYWYQQKSSQAPKLLFHYYDKDFNNEADTPDNFQSRRPNTSFCFLDIRSPGLGDTAMYLCATSSGPYIGGFNEKLFFGSGTQLSVL.

This clone has just a few counts. This chain connects TRBV11-2 to TRBJ2-1, with 12 positions matching TRBD2. Germline V gives CDR1 SGHAT, CDR2 FQNNGV. This CDR3 has 15 amino acids. Trimming removed 1 base from V and 7 bases from J; junction bases left unmatched: 2. The DNA for the CDR3 is TGTGCCAGCAGCTTAGGCCTAGCGGGGGGGAATGAGCAGTTCTTC. Translation: CASSLGLAGGNEQFF.

This rearrangement joins TRBV28 to TRBJ2-1, with 8 bases lining up with TRBD2. This CDR3 spans 16 amino acids. The V segment lost 5 bases and the J segment 0 bases; nucleotides outside the gene matches: 6. Germline-derived CDR1 and CDR2 are MDHEN and SYDVKM. The CDR3 DNA is TGTGCCAGCAGTGCAGAAGCGGGGGTCTCCTACAATGAGCAGTTCTTC. It yields the protein CASSAEAGVSYNEQFF. The whole variable domain, filled in from reference TRBV28 and TRBJ2-1, reads DVKVTQSSRYLVKRTGEKVFLECVQDMDHENMFWYRQDPGLGLRLIYFSYDVKMKEKGDIPEGYSVSREKKERFSLILESASTNQTSMYLCASSAEAGVSYNEQFFGPGTRLTVL.

The sample holds a few counts of this clone. The chain joins TRBV7-8 to TRBJ2-7; D possibly corresponds to TRBD1 (5 bases). Germline V gene lookup returns CDR1 SGHVS and CDR2 FQNEAQ. V lost 5 bases and J lost 6, with 14 bases in between. This CDR3 spans 13 amino acids. The CDR3 bases are TGTGCCAGCAGCCCAACCGGACAAGGCGAGCAGTACTTC. Its translation is CASSPTGQGEQYF.

The chain carries TRBV27 and TRBJ2-3, with 8 bases fitting TRBD2. After removal of 7 bases from V and 0 bases from J, the junction contained 18 bases not matched to a gene. The germline gives CDR1 MNHEY, CDR2 SMNVEV (reference sequence). CDR3 length: 19 amino acids. This CDR3 reads CASTLLGAGGRRSTDTQYF. CDR3 bases: TGTGCCAGCACCCTCCTGGGGGCGGGGGGCCGAAGGAGCACAGATACGCAGTATTTT.

The V gene is TRBV28, the J gene TRBJ2-7; 8 positions agree with TRBD1. Germline V lookup: CDR1 MDHEN, CDR2 SYDVKM. With V trimmed by 8 bases and J by 5 bases, 11 bases remained unmatched. The CDR3 spans 14 residues. CDR3 sequence (DNA): TGTGCCAGCGCTCGGACAGGGTTCAAAAACGAGCAGTACTTC. The encoded protein is CASARTGFKNEQYF.

The genes are TRBV27 and TRBJ2-3; D is ambiguous. V lost 3 bases and J lost 3, with 13 bases in between. The CDR3 contains 15 residues. CDR1 and CDR2 from the germline V gene are MNHEY and SMNVEV (reference sequence). CDR3 sequence: CASSLYRESTDTQYF. The CDR3 DNA reads as TGTGCCAGCAGTTTGTATCGTGAGTCAACAGATACGCAGTATTTT.

This chain's CDR3 is CASRVWAEQFF. In nucleotides, the CDR3 is TGTGCAAGTCGCGTTTGGGCTGAGCAGTTCTTC. The J gene is TRBJ2-1, the V gene TRBV12-2; the table's D call, TRBD1, has no DNA check behind it. TRBV12-2 constitutes a pseudogene. This CDR3 has 11 amino acids.

The rearrangement joins TRBV2 to TRBJ1-1; TRBD1 might be the D (5 bases). Trimming cost V 4 bases and J 5 bases, with 17 bases left between them. Looked up from germline, CDR1 is SNHLY and CDR2 is FYNNEI. The CDR3 is 15 residues long. CDR3 coding DNA: TGTGCCAGCAGTGTAGGGCTTGCGGGGGGAACTGAAGCTTTCTTT. Amino acids: CASSVGLAGGTEAFF.

This clone came up a few times. The chain links TRBV4-1 to TRBJ2-7, with a possible D match to TRBD2 (5 bases). The germline V gene encodes CDR1 MGHRA and CDR2 YSYEKL. This CDR3 contains 14 residues. With 0 bases removed from V and 2 bases from J, the gap between germline ends came to 8 bases. CDR3 sequence (DNA): TGCGCCAGCAGCCAAGAATTGCGGGCCTACGAGCAGTACTTC. Encoded protein: CASSQELRAYEQYF.

This chain connects TRBV28 to TRBJ2-7, with 7 bases identical to TRBD1. Unmatched junction bases numbered 14, after V lost 7 bases and J lost 5 bases. CDR3 length equals 15 residues. Germline lookup yields CDR1 MDHEN and CDR2 SYDVKM. As DNA, the CDR3 is TGTGCCAGCAAGTTACGGGCAGGGGGTTTGGACGAGCAGTACTTC. It yields the protein CASKLRAGGLDEQYF.

This sequence joins TRBV19 and TRBJ2-7; perhaps TRBD2 as D (5 bases). There are 16 residues in the CDR3. CDR1 LNHDA and CDR2 SQIVND come from the germline V gene (reference sequence). V lost 5 bases to trimming and J lost 3 bases, with 20 bases between them. The CDR3 region is CASSPPHGGDDYEQYF. CDR3 coding DNA: TGTGCCAGTAGTCCCCCACATGGAGGAGACGACTACGAGCAGTACTTC.

The chain employs TRBV28 and TRBJ1-2, with D uncertain. This CDR3 comprises 12 residues. CDR1 MDHEN and CDR2 SYDVKM come from the germline V gene. The germline V and J ends were trimmed by 5 bases and 6 bases, with 10 bases remaining between them. CDR3 in amino acids: CASSPPRDGYTF. As DNA, the CDR3 is TGTGCCAGCAGTCCCCCGAGGGATGGCTACACCTTC.

This clone was picked up a small number of times. The chain carries TRBV5-1 and TRBJ2-1; tentative D call: TRBD1 (5 bases). The CDR3 runs 17 residues. Germline V gives CDR1 SGHRS, CDR2 YFSETQ. Trimming removed 3 bases at V and 6 bases at J, with 22 bases between. The CDR3: CASSSKPDRPQGNEQFF. The CDR3, as DNA: TGCGCCAGCAGCTCGAAACCGGACCGTCCCCAGGGCAATGAGCAGTTCTTC.

CDR3 protein: CASSVKDSDEQFF. Here the CDR3 DNA reads TGTGCCAGCAGTGTGAAGGACAGCGATGAGCAGTTCTTC. The gene calls are TRBV6-4 and TRBJ2-1, with D tentatively TRBD1 (6 bases). Germline CDR1 and CDR2: MRHNA and SNTAGT. The CDR3 covers 13 residues. Trimming cost V 4 bases and J 8 bases, with 12 bases left between them.

The chain has TRBV27 and TRBJ1-1, with a possible D match to TRBD1 (5 bases). The germline CDR1 and CDR2 sequences are MNHEY and SMNVEV (reference sequence). Trimming shortened V by 4 bases and J by 5 bases, and 14 bases separated the two germline ends. This CDR3 is built from 14 residues. The CDR3: CASSSFQGETEAFF. CDR3 sequence (DNA): TGTGCCAGCAGTTCCTTTCAGGGTGAGACTGAAGCTTTCTTT.

J is TRBJ2-1 and V is TRBV6-1; 10 bases line up with TRBD1. The CDR3 runs to 14 residues. The ends lost 7 bases at V and 5 bases at J; junction bases unmatched: 5. Germline CDR1 and CDR2: MNHNS and SASEGT. The chain's CDR3 is CASKIGTGDNEQFF. CDR3 bases: TGTGCCAGCAAGATAGGGACAGGGGACAATGAGCAGTTCTTC.

V usage is TRBV27 and J usage is TRBJ1-1; maybe TRBD1 (5 bases). Between the trimmed V and J ends, which lost 6 bases and 1 base, there was a span of 9 bases. Germline V CDR1 and CDR2: MNHEY, SMNVEV (reference sequence). The CDR3 has 13 residues. The CDR3 is CASRETENTEAFF. Written as DNA, the CDR3 is TGTGCCAGCAGGGAGACAGAGAACACTGAAGCTTTCTTT.

The rearrangement joins TRBV27 to TRBJ2-7; maybe TRBD1 (5 bases). The germline gives CDR1 MNHEY, CDR2 SMNVEV (reference sequence). The CDR3 consists of 13 residues. Deletions cut 2 bases from V and 3 bases from J, with 8 bases between. CDR3 in amino acids: CASSLRQFYEQYF. In DNA, the CDR3 is TGTGCCAGCAGTTTAAGACAGTTCTACGAGCAGTACTTC.

The V call is TRBV6-5, the J call TRBJ1-4, with 11 bases identical to TRBD1. V shed 3 bases, J shed 8 bases, and the junction held 2 bases outside the gene matches. This CDR3 has 14 residues. Germline loops: CDR1 MNHEY, CDR2 SVGAGI. CDR3 in DNA: TGTGCCAGCAGTTATGGGACAGGGGGGGAAAAACTGTTTTTT. Residues: CASSYGTGGEKLFF.

The chain couples TRBV13 to TRBJ2-3, with 9 nucleotides matching TRBD1. The CDR3 contains 17 residues. After removal of 5 bases from V and 0 bases from J, the junction contained 9 bases not matched to a gene. CDR1 and CDR2 (germline): PRHDT, FYEKMQ (reference sequence). CDR3: CASSPGTGSKSTDTQYF. For the CDR3, the DNA is TGTGCCAGCAGCCCCGGGACAGGGTCCAAAAGCACAGATACGCAGTATTTT.